Described below is a single T cell receptor (beta chain) sequence and its context. V was clipped by 4 bases and J by 4 bases, with 25 bases between them. The CDR3 spans 18 residues. Germline V lookup: CDR1 MNHEY, CDR2 SMNVEV (reference sequence). The data derive from a study of shared clonotypes between healthy human individuals. Sequencing used immunoSEQ multiplex PCR; TCRdb keeps in-frame clones, though not all of them. The sample has about 1.4 million clones; 95% to 97% are singletons. Material for sequencing was naive CD4+ T cells sorted from blood. Subset in this sample: CD45RA+ positively selected. The V and J genes are TRBV27 and TRBJ1-1; D is possibly TRBD1 (6 bases). The TCR sequence derives from a man aged 25 to 40 in good health. The CDR3 spells CASSSKGTRTAMSTEAFF. The CDR3 region has the DNA TGTGCCAGCAGTTCAAAGGGGACTCGGACAGCGATGTCCACTGAAGCTTTCTTT.